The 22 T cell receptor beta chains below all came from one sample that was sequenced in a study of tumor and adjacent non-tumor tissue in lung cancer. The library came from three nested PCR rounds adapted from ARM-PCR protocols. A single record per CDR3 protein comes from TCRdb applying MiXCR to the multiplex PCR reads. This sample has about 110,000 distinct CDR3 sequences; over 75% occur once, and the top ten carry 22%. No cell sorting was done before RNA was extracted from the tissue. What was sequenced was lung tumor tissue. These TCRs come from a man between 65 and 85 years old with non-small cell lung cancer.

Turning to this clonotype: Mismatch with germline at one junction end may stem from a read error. CDR3 nucleotide sequence: TGTGTCAGCGGTTCCATGACAGGGTCGAGACCTGGAAACACCATATATTTT. Translating gives CVSGSMTGSRPGNTIYF. This chain links TRBV28 with TRBJ1-3; TRBD1 matches at 7 bases. The CDR3 covers 17 residues. CDR1 MDHEN and CDR2 SYDVKM come from the germline V gene.

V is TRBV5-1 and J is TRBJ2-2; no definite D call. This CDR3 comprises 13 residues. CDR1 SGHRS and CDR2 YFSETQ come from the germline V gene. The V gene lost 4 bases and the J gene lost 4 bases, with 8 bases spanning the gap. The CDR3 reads CASSLISTGELFF. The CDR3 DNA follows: TGCGCCAGCAGCCTTATCTCCACCGGGGAGCTGTTTTTT.

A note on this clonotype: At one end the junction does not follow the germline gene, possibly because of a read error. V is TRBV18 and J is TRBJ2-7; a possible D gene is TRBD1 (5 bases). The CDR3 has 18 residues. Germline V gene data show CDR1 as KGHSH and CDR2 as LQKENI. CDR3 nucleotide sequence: TGTGCCAACTCACCAGAAATAGGGGATTACCCCTACTACTACGAGCAGTACTTC. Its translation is CANSPEIGDYPYYYEQYF.

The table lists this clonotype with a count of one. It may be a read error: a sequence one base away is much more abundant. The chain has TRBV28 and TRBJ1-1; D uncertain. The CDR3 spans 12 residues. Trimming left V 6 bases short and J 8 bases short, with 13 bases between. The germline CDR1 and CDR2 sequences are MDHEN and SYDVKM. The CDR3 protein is CASRYQQYEAFF. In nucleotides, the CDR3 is TGTGCCAGCAGATATCAACAGTACGAAGCTTTCTTT. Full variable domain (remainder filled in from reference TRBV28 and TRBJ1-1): DVKVTQSSRYLVKRTGEKVFLECVQDMDHENMFWYRQDPGLGLRLIYFSYDVKMKEKGDIPEGYSVSREKKERFSLILESASTNQTSMYLCASRYQQYEAFFGQGTRLTVV.

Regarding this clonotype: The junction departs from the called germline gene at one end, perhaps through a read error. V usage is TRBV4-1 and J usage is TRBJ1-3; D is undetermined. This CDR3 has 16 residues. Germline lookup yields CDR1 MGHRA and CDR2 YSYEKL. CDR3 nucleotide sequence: TGCGCCAGCAGCCAGGATCTTCTCGGTGCTGGAAACACCGTATATTTT. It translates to CASSQDLLGAGNTVYF.

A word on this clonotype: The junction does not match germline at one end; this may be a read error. For the CDR3, the DNA is TGTGCCAGCAGCCTGGCCGGCTCTGGGGCCAACGTCATGACTTTC. Its translation: CASSLAGSGANVMTF. This chain links TRBV5-4 with TRBJ2-6, with a weak D call TRBD1 (5 bases). Germline V gene lookup returns CDR1 SGHNT and CDR2 YYREEE (reference sequence). This CDR3 has 15 residues. Using reference TRBV5-4 and TRBJ2-6 for the parts outside the CDR3, the full variable domain is ETGVTQSPTHLIKTRGQQVTLRCSSQSGHNTVSWYQQALGQGPQFIFQYYREEENGRGNFPPRFSGLQFPNYSSELNVNALELDDSALYLCASSLAGSGANVMTFGAGSRLTVL.

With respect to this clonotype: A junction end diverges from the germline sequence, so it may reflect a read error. The CDR3 region has the DNA TGCGCGAGCAGCCACCCCCTAGAGACCCAGTACTTC. It is translated as CASSHPLETQYF. This chain connects TRBV4-1 to TRBJ2-5; D unresolved. CDR1 is MGHRA, CDR2 YSYEKL, per germline. CDR3 length equals 12 residues.

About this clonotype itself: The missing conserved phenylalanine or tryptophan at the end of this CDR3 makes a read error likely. CDR3 region: CGSAPDRNQPQYY. DNA of the CDR3: TGTGGTAGTGCCCCGGACAGGAATCAGCCCCAGTATTAT. The V gene is TRBV12-5, the J gene TRBJ1-5; 7 bases fit TRBD1. Gene TRBJ2-3 matches the end of the DNA better, so the J call may be wrong. The CDR3 consists of 13 residues. CDR1 is LGHNT and CDR2 is FRNRAP in the germline V gene.

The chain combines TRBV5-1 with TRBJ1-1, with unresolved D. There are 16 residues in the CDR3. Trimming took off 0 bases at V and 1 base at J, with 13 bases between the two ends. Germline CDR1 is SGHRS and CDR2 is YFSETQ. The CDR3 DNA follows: TGCGCCAGCAGCTTGGTGGGCAGTAGTGGGAACACTGAAGCTTTCTTT. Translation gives CASSLVGSSGNTEAFF. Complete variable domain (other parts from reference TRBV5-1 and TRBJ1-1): KAGVTQTPRYLIKTRGQQVTLSCSPISGHRSVSWYQQTPGQGLQFLFEYFSETQRNKGNFPGRFSGRQFSNSRSEMNVSTLELGDSALYLCASSLVGSSGNTEAFFGQGTRLTVV.

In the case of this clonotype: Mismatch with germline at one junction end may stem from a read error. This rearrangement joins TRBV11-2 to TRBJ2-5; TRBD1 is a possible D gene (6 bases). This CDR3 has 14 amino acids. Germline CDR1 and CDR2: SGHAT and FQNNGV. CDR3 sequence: CANSKTGYQETQYF. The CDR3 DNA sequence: TGTGCCAACAGCAAGACAGGTTACCAAGAGACCCAGTACTTC.

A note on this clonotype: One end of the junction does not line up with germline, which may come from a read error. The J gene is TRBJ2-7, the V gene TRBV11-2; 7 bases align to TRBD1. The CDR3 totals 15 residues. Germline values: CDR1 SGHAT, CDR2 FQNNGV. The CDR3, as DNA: TGTGCGAGCAGCTTAGATGAGGGGGCCCCCTACGTGCAGTACTTC. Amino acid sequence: CASSLDEGAPYVQYF.

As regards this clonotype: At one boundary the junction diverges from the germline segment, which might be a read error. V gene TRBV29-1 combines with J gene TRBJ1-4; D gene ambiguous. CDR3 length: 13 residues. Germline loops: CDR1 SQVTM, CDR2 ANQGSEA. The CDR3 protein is CTVCGIPHEKLFF. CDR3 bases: TGTACCGTCTGCGGCATTCCCCATGAAAAACTGTTTTTT.

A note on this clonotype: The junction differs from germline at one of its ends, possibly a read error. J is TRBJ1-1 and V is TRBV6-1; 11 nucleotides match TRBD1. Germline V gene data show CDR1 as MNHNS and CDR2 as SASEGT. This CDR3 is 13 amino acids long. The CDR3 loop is CAAGTGGYTEALF. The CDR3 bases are TGTGCCGCCGGGACAGGGGGTTATACTGAAGCTTTATTT.

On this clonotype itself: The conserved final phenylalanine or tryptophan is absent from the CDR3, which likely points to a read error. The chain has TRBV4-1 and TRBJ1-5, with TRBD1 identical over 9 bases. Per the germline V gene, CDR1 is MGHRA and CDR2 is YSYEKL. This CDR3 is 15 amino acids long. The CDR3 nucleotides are TGTGCCAGCAGCCCCGGGACAGGGAGCAATCAGTCCCAGCATAAT. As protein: CASSPGTGSNQSQHN.

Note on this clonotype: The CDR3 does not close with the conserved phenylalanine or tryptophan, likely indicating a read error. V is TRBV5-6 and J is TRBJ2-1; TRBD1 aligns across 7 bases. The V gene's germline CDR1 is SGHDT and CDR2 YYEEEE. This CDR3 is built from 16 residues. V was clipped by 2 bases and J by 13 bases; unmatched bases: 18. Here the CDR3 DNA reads TGTGCCAGCAGCTTTGTCCAGGGCAGGGGGAGAAATCGACAGTTCTTA. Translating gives CASSFVQGRGRNRQFL.

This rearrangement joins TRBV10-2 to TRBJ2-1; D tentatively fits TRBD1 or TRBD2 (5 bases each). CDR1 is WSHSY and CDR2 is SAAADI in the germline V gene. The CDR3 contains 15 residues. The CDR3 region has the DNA TGCGTCAACAGATCCCCGGGACCCTCTTCTCATGAGCAGTTCTTC. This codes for CVNRSPGPSSHEQFF.

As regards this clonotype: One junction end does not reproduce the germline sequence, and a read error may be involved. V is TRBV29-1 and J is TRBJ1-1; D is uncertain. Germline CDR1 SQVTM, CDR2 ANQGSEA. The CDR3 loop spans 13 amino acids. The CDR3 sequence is CSVGNGRNTQAFF. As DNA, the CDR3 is TGTAGCGTTGGTAACGGCCGGAACACTCAAGCTTTCTTT.

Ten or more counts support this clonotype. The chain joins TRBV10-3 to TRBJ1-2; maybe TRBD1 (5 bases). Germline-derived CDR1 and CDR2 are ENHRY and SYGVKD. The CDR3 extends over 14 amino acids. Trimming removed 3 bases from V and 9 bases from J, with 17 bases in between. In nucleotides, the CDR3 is TGTGCCATCAGTGAATCAGGGTCTTTTATGAGCTACACCTTC. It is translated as CAISESGSFMSYTF.

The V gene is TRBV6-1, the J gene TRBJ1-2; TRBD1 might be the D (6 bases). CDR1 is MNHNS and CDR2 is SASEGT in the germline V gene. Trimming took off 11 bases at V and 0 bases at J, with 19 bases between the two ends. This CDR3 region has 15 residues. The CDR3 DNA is TGTGCCTACAGCCTGCGGGACAAGTCTAACTATGGCTACACCTTC. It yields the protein CAYSLRDKSNYGYTF.

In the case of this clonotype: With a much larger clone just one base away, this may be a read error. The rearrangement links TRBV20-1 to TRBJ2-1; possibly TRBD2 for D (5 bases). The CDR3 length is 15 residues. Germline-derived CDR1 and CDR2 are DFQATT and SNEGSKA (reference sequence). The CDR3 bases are TGCAGTGCTAGAGTGACCGGGATCTCCTACAATGAGCAGTCCTTC. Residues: CSARVTGISYNEQSF.

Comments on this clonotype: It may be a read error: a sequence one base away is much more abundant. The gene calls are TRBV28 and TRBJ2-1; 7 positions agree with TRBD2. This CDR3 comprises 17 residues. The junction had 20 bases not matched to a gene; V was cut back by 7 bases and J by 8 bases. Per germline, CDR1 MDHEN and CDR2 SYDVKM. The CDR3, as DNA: TGTGCCAGCAACGTAAACGCGGGGCTAGCGGAAGGAGATGAGCAGTTCTTC. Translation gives CASNVNAGLAEGDEQFF.

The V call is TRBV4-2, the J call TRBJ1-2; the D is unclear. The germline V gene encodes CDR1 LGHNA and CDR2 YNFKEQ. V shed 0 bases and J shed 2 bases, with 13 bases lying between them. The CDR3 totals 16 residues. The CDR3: CASSQDLSRVNYGYTF. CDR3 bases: TGTGCCAGCAGCCAAGATTTGAGTAGGGTCAACTATGGCTACACCTTC.